This paragraph reports one T cell receptor (beta chain). Produced via immunoSEQ multiplex PCR; TCRdb's table is partial and in-frame only. The table shows over 700,000 clones, with about two thirds occurring only once. The CDR3 has 14 residues. Germline V gives CDR1 MNHEY, CDR2 SMNVEV (reference sequence). V was clipped by 6 bases and J by 0 bases, with 12 bases between them. This sample was taken from a study of shared clonotypes between healthy human individuals. The sequenced material came from memory CD4+ T cells sorted from blood. Subset defined: CD45RA-negative fraction. This clonotype was obtained from a woman in her twenties or thirties in good health. The V gene is TRBV27, the J gene TRBJ2-7; D possibly uses TRBD1 or TRBD2 (5 bases each). This CDR3 reads CASRIRGRSYEQYF. CDR3 coding DNA: TGTGCCAGCAGGATTCGGGGACGCTCCTACGAGCAGTACTTC.